This T cell receptor (beta chain) was observed in a study of shared clonotypes between healthy human individuals. Study-wide background: The study enrolled a couple of women and a few men aged 18 to 49. Whole-study results and caveats: For naive CD4 cells, 4% to 5% of clonotypes were shared across a few donors. Some clonotypes were shared by all four sorted-subset donors, while others were not shared. The non-shared ones had lower generation probabilities than the shared ones. Only blood was sampled; tissue repertoires likely differ.

In germline, CDR1 is LNHDA, CDR2 SQIVND (reference sequence). Trimming removed 6 bases from V and 5 bases from J; junction bases left unmatched: 1. The CDR3 spans 13 residues. TCRdb's table, derived via immunoSEQ multiplex PCR, lists solely in-frame clones and lacks some. The sample has about 980,000 clones, about three quarters seen once. Comments on this clone: The target antigen is unknown.

Material for sequencing was memory CD4+ T cells sorted from blood. Subset noted: CD45RA-negative fraction. This chain connects TRBV19 to TRBJ2-7; 13 nucleotides agree with TRBD2. The TCR comes from a man aged 18 to 35 in good health. The chain's CDR3 is CASSGLAGDEQYF. The CDR3, as DNA: TGTGCCAGTAGCGGACTAGCGGGAGACGAGCAGTACTTC.